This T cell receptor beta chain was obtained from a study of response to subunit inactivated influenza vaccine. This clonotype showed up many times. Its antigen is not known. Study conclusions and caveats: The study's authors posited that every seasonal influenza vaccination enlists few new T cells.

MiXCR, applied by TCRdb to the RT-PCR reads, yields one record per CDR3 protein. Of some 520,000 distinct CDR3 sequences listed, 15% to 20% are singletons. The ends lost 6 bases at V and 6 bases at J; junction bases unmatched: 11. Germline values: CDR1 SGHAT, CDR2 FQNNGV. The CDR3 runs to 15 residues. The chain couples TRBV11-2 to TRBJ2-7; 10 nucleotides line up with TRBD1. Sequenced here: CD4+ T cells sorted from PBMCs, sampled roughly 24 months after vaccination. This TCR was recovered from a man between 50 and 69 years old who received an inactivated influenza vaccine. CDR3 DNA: TGTGCCAGCAGGCTCATCCGGGACAGGGGAGGCGAGCAGTACTTC. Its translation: CASRLIRDRGGEQYF.